Listed below are T cell receptor beta chains from one sample, sequenced in a study of blood T cell repertoires in COVID-19. TCRdb keeps only in-frame clones here, not all; method: immunoSEQ multiplex PCR. The repertoire holds 40,000 or so clones, with roughly 84% as singletons. Sequencing input: peripheral blood. The receptors derive from a human donor in a cohort sampled during active COVID-19. The CDR3 runs from the conserved cysteine through the conserved F or W. D genes are given only for firm matches. For some rows the clone size is stated as once, few or many, or as a class when expanded; others skip it.

clone size | J gene | V gene | D gene | CDR3 protein | CDR3 DNA
NA | TRBJ1-5 | TRBV6-1 | NA | CASSGPRQPGSNQPQHF | TGTGCCAGCAGTGGGCCCCGACAGCCCGGCAGCAATCAGCCCCAGCATTTT
once | TRBJ2-7 | TRBV27 | NA | CASSLGGRSYEQYF | TGTGCCAGCAGTTTAGGGGGCAGATCCTACGAGCAGTACTTC
NA | TRBJ1-6 | TRBV2 | NA | CASSEGGGAGNNSPLHF | TGTGCCAGCAGTGAAGGGGGCGGAGCGGGCAATAATTCACCCCTCCACTTT
NA | TRBJ1-2 | TRBV14 | NA | CASSPMGRGGYTF | TGTGCCAGCAGCCCCATGGGAAGGGGCGGCTACACCTTC
NA | TRBJ2-7 | TRBV19 | NA | CASSIAVPSPYEQYF | TGTGCCAGTAGTATAGCGGTACCAAGCCCCTACGAGCAGTACTTC
NA | TRBJ1-5 | TRBV19 | TRBD1 | CASSGDRGTRRNQPQHF | TGTGCCAGTAGTGGGGACAGGGGGACCCGACGCAATCAGCCCCAGCATTTT
few | TRBJ2-3 | TRBV7-2 | NA | CASSPDGGPPGYF | TGTGCCAGCAGCCCTGACGGGGGACCTCCCGGGTATTTT
few | TRBJ2-1 | TRBV18 | TRBD1 | CASSPDRGSYNEQFF | TGTGCCAGCTCACCCGACAGGGGCTCCTACAATGAGCAGTTCTTC
NA | TRBJ1-2 | TRBV6-4 | TRBD1 | CASSDPATGEDCGYTF | TGTGCCAGCAGTGACCCGGCGACAGGGGAGGATTGTGGCTACACCTTC
NA | TRBJ2-5 | TRBV21-1 | NA | CASSKWRTGRLETQYF | TGTGCCAGCAGCAAATGGAGGACAGGGAGGTTAGAGACCCAGTACTTC
NA | TRBJ1-1 | TRBV2 | TRBD1 | CASSSDRGGDTEAFF | TGTGCCAGCAGTTCGGACAGGGGGGGGGACACTGAAGCTTTCTTT
NA | TRBJ1-1 | TRBV18 | TRBD1 | CASSLQGPNTEAFF | TGTGCCAGCTCACTACAGGGGCCAAACACTGAAGCTTTCTTT
NA | TRBJ1-2 | TRBV5-8 | NA | CASSLLNGYTF | TGTGCCAGCAGCTTGTTAAATGGCTACACCTTC
NA | TRBJ2-7 | TRBV3-1/TRBV3-2 | TRBD1 | CASKGTGSSYEQYF | TGTGCCAGCAAGGGGACAGGGAGCTCCTACGAGCAGTACTTC
NA | TRBJ1-4 | TRBV7-9 | TRBD1 | CASSPGQGEGEKLFF | TGTGCCAGCAGCCCCGGACAGGGGGAAGGGGAAAAACTGTTTTTT
NA | TRBJ2-5 | TRBV5-1 | TRBD2 | CASSLGLTGGQETQYF | TGCGCCAGCAGCTTGGGTTTAACGGGGGGGCAAGAGACCCAGTACTTC
NA | TRBJ2-1 | TRBV5-1 | TRBD2 | CASSGPGLAGGNLNEQFF | TGCGCCAGCAGCGGACCGGGACTAGCGGGGGGGAATTTAAATGAGCAGTTCTTC
NA | TRBJ2-2 | TRBV19 | NA | CASSTGEGGELFF | TGTGCCAGTAGTACAGGGGAGGGCGGGGAGCTGTTTTTT
NA | TRBJ2-2 | TRBV18 | TRBD1 | CASSQGGLVRNTGELFF | TGTGCCAGCTCACAAGGGGGCCTAGTTCGAAACACCGGGGAGCTGTTTTTT
NA | TRBJ2-2 | TRBV11-3 | TRBD1 | CASSQGQTNTGELFF | TGTGCCAGCAGCCAGGGACAGACTAACACCGGGGAGCTGTTTTTT
NA | TRBJ1-2 | TRBV4-1 | TRBD1 | CASSQEGGQANYGYTF | TGCGCCAGCAGCCAAGAGGGGGGACAGGCTAACTATGGCTACACCTTC
NA | TRBJ2-5 | TRBV7-2 | NA | CASSQPVGQAGGETQYF | TGTGCCAGCAGCCAGCCGGTGGGGCAGGCTGGCGGAGAGACCCAGTACTTC
NA | TRBJ1-1 | TRBV7-2 | NA | CASSFGPMNTEAFF | TGTGCCAGCAGCTTTGGGCCCATGAACACTGAAGCTTTCTTT
few | TRBJ2-2 | TRBV30 | TRBD1 | CARLPGQGAGWTGELFF | TGTGCCCGGCTCCCGGGACAGGGGGCTGGGTGGACCGGGGAGCTGTTTTTT
NA | TRBJ2-4 | TRBV5-1 | NA | CASSLVGAENIQYF | TGCGCCAGCAGCTTGGTTGGGGCGGAAAACATTCAGTACTTC
NA | TRBJ2-5 | TRBV5-6 | TRBD2 | CASSGLAGLWAQYF | TGTGCCAGCAGCGGGCTAGCGGGGCTCTGGGCCCAGTACTTC
NA | TRBJ1-5 | TRBV2 | NA | CATHEGDHQPQHF | TGTGCCACCCATGAGGGGGATCATCAGCCCCAGCATTTT
NA | TRBJ2-3 | TRBV4-2 | NA | CASSQAGQATDTQYF | TGTGCCAGCAGCCAAGCAGGGCAGGCCACAGATACGCAGTATTTT
NA | TRBJ2-3 | TRBV6-5 | TRBD2 | CASSSGGGGYTQYF | TGTGCCAGCAGTAGCGGGGGGGGCGGTTATACGCAGTATTTT
once | TRBJ1-3 | TRBV5-4 | TRBD1 | CASSWDRGSGNTIYF | TGTGCCAGCAGCTGGGACAGGGGCTCTGGAAACACCATATATTTT
NA | TRBJ2-3 | TRBV7-8 | TRBD1 | CASSLDRGFTDTQYF | TGTGCCAGCAGCCTCGACAGGGGATTCACAGATACGCAGTATTTT
NA | TRBJ1-1 | TRBV6-5 | TRBD1 | CASSPRDRGNTEAFF | TGTGCCAGCAGTCCCCGGGACAGGGGGAACACTGAAGCTTTCTTT
NA | TRBJ2-3 | TRBV9 | TRBD1 | CASSVEGASDTQYF | TGTGCCAGCAGCGTAGAGGGGGCCTCAGATACGCAGTATTTT
NA | TRBJ1-2 | TRBV20-1 | NA | CSASNGDSSGYTF | TGCAGTGCTAGTAACGGGGATTCCTCGGGCTACACCTTC
NA | TRBJ1-2 | TRBV4-1 | TRBD1 | CASSLIPGQRRYTF | TGCGCCAGCAGCCTGATTCCGGGACAGAGAAGATACACCTTC
once | TRBJ1-2 | TRBV6-6 | TRBD1 | CASSYGQGEDYGYTF | TGTGCCAGCAGTTACGGGCAGGGGGAGGACTATGGCTACACCTTC
once | TRBJ1-1 | TRBV4-1 | NA | CASSQSDTSEGAFF | TGCGCCAGCAGCCAATCTGACACCTCCGAGGGTGCTTTCTTT
NA | TRBJ1-6 | TRBV13 | TRBD1 | CASSFMDRENSPLHF | TGTGCCAGCAGCTTCATGGACAGGGAGAATTCACCCCTCCACTTT
once | TRBJ2-5 | TRBV7-2 | NA | CASSPGGQTQETQYF | TGTGCCAGCAGCCCGGGAGGACAGACACAAGAGACCCAGTACTTC
once | TRBJ2-1 | TRBV12-5 | NA | CASGPDRSSYNEQFF | TGTGCTAGTGGACCAGACAGGAGCTCCTACAATGAGCAGTTCTTC
NA | TRBJ1-2 | TRBV7-3 | NA | CASSLDPGYGYTF | TGTGCCAGCAGCTTAGACCCGGGGTATGGCTACACCTTC
NA | TRBJ1-1 | TRBV29-1 | TRBD1 | CSANRGATEAFF | TGCAGCGCAAACAGGGGAGCCACTGAAGCTTTCTTT
NA | TRBJ1-5 | TRBV7-8 | NA | CASSLGASRRSNQPQHF | TGTGCCAGCAGCTTAGGGGCCTCCCGCAGATCGAATCAGCCCCAGCATTTT
NA | TRBJ2-3 | TRBV6-4 | TRBD2 | CASSDLSGGISTDTQYF | TGTGCCAGCAGTGACCTTTCGGGGGGGATTAGCACAGATACGCAGTATTTT
NA | TRBJ2-2 | TRBV12-3/TRBV12-4 | NA | CASITQLTGELFF | TGTGCCAGCATCACCCAACTCACCGGGGAGCTGTTTTTT
NA | TRBJ2-7 | TRBV6-6 | NA | CASSQTFLSYEQYF | TGTGCCAGCAGTCAGACATTCCTCTCCTACGAGCAGTACTTC
NA | TRBJ1-3 | TRBV18 | NA | CASSPRESSGNTIYF | TGTGCCAGCTCACCGCGGGAGAGCTCTGGAAACACCATATATTTT
once | TRBJ2-1 | TRBV18 | NA | CASSPRRGDEQFF | TGTGCCAGCTCACCAAGAAGGGGTGATGAGCAGTTCTTC
NA | TRBJ1-1 | TRBV10-3 | NA | CASSSTLHGEAFF | TGTGCCAGCTCCTCGACACTCCACGGTGAAGCTTTCTTT
NA | TRBJ1-1 | TRBV11-2 | TRBD1 | CASSRGDRARNTEAFF | TGTGCCAGCAGCCGAGGGGACAGGGCCAGGAACACTGAAGCTTTCTTT
few | TRBJ1-2 | TRBV19 | TRBD1 | CASNLGIQGHGYTF | TGTGCCAGCAATTTGGGGATACAGGGGCATGGCTACACCTTC
NA | TRBJ1-2 | TRBV7-9 | TRBD1 | CASSLLDRANYGYTF | TGTGCCAGCAGCTTACTCGACAGGGCCAACTATGGCTACACCTTC
once | TRBJ2-1 | TRBV2 | TRBD2 | CASSVTSGGANEQFF | TGTGCCAGCAGTGTGACTAGCGGGGGGGCGAATGAGCAGTTCTTC
NA | TRBJ2-6 | TRBV10-3 | TRBD1 | CAISDYRGAGANVLTF | TGTGCCATCAGTGACTACAGGGGAGCTGGGGCCAACGTCCTGACTTTC
NA | TRBJ1-6 | TRBV27 | NA | CASSFEGAPLHF | TGTGCCAGCAGTTTCGAAGGGGCACCCCTCCACTTT